What follows are 20 T cell receptor beta chains derived from one specimen sequenced in a study of human CD8 memory T cell subsets. UMI-labeled 5' RACE produced the TCR beta libraries. TCRdb re-called the 5' RACE reads and catalogs CDR3 proteins one per entry, DNA excluded. The sample data list around 9,600 distinct CDR3 sequences. The TPEX subset meant dysfunctional early memory CD8+ cells, CCR7+ PD-1+ TIGIT+. Sequencing was carried out using CD8+ T cells from PBMCs. The receptor set was obtained from a human donor in good health.

This sequence joins TRBV6-5 and TRBJ2-1; without DNA, the TCRdb call of TRBD1 cannot be checked. CDR3 length: 14 residues. Germline V lookup: CDR1 MNHEY, CDR2 SVGAGI. CDR3: CASSIRESYNEQFF.

By frequency, this clonotype is medium-sized. This chain joins TRBV11-2 and TRBJ2-1; TCRdb's D call of TRBD1 is untestable without DNA. CDR3 size: 13 residues. Germline CDR1 SGHAT, CDR2 FQNNGV. CDR3: CASSRTGLWEQFF.

The chain carries TRBV7-9 and TRBJ2-1; as DNA is missing, the TRBD1 call by TCRdb cannot be tested. Germline V gene data show CDR1 as SEHNR and CDR2 as FQNEAQ (reference sequence). The CDR3 runs 18 residues. The CDR3 region is CASSGRTHPGQGSNEQFF.

V usage is TRBV28 and J usage is TRBJ2-7. The CDR3 totals 14 residues. The germline V gene has CDR1 MDHEN and CDR2 SYDVKM. The CDR3 loop is CASSLQLTRFEQYF.

J is TRBJ2-1 and V is TRBV6-5. The germline V gene encodes CDR1 MNHEY and CDR2 SVGAGI. The CDR3 is 16 residues long. CDR3 region: CASSDSLGNGYNEQFF.

The chain couples TRBV7-2 to TRBJ2-7. Germline CDR1 reads SGHTA; CDR2 reads FQGNSA. The CDR3 spans 13 residues. The CDR3 is CASSLEGVYEQYF.

The chain couples TRBV4-1 to TRBJ1-3; TCRdb indicates TRBD1, and absent DNA this call remains unverified. CDR1 MGHRA and CDR2 YSYEKL come from the germline V gene. CDR3 size: 13 residues. This CDR3 reads CASSHGQGNTIYF.

This rearrangement joins TRBV7-3 to TRBJ2-1. Per germline, CDR1 SGHTA and CDR2 FQGTGA. The CDR3 is made up of 13 amino acids. CDR3 in amino acids: CASSPTSYNEQFF.

The rearrangement joins TRBV29-1 to TRBJ2-2; TCRdb indicates TRBD1, and absent DNA this call remains unverified. CDR3 size: 15 residues. CDR1 and CDR2 from the germline V gene are SQVTM and ANQGSEA. The CDR3 reads CSVEAGGAGTGELFF.

This clonotype registers medium-sized by frequency. This chain links TRBV29-1 with TRBJ1-1; TCRdb selects TRBD1, and the lack of DNA leaves this call unchecked. CDR3 length: 17 residues. Germline values: CDR1 SQVTM, CDR2 ANQGSEA. CDR3 amino acids: CSVDLDRGLMGGTEAFF.

The gene calls are TRBV29-1 and TRBJ2-3; as DNA is missing, the TRBD2 call by TCRdb cannot be tested. Germline CDR1 SQVTM, CDR2 ANQGSEA. This CDR3 region has 15 residues. The CDR3 region is CSVAGGSEATDTQYF.

The rearrangement links TRBV27 to TRBJ2-7; TCRdb's D gene call, TRBD1, goes unchecked for lack of DNA. This CDR3 is built from 14 residues. Germline V gives CDR1 MNHEY, CDR2 SMNVEV (reference sequence). The CDR3 spells CASSLTLGAYEQYF.

This chain connects TRBV25-1 to TRBJ2-5; the TRBD1 assignment by TCRdb is unverifiable without DNA. The CDR3 sequence is 16 residues long. CDR1 and CDR2 (germline): MGHDK, SYGVNS. CDR3 amino acids: CASSEWGTGEWETQYF.

The chain combines TRBV5-1 with TRBJ1-5. This CDR3 comprises 14 residues. Germline loops: CDR1 SGHRS, CDR2 YFSETQ. CDR3: CASSLTHLNQPQHF.

V gene TRBV9 combines with J gene TRBJ2-1; TCRdb's assignment of TRBD2 cannot be checked, as there is no DNA. This CDR3 is 19 amino acids long. Germline lookup yields CDR1 SGDLS and CDR2 YYNGEE. This chain's CDR3 is CASSVRLAGGVSSYNEQFF.

This clonotype is identified as medium-sized from frequency. This CDR3 is CASSQETVPSYEQYF. The chain couples TRBV4-3 to TRBJ2-7; the TCRdb D gene call, TRBD1, has no DNA to confirm it. CDR3 length equals 15 residues. Per germline, CDR1 LGHNA and CDR2 YSLEER.

The V call is TRBV12-3 or TRBV12-4, the J call TRBJ2-2; there is no DNA to check the TCRdb D call of TRBD2. The CDR3 is 13 residues long. The CDR3 sequence: CASSLGDTGELFF.

The V gene is TRBV7-3, the J gene TRBJ2-2; TCRdb proposes TRBD1, but this gene call is untestable without DNA. The CDR3 sequence is 16 residues long. Looked up from germline, CDR1 is SGHTA and CDR2 is FQGTGA. The CDR3 loop is CASSPTGGLSTGELFF.

The rearrangement links TRBV7-8 to TRBJ2-3; TCRdb proposes TRBD1, but this gene call is untestable without DNA. Germline V CDR1 and CDR2: SGHVS, FQNEAQ. The CDR3 is made up of 14 amino acids. This CDR3 reads CASSFVGGADTQYF.

The chain couples TRBV7-2 to TRBJ2-3. The CDR3 length is 15 residues. Germline loops: CDR1 SGHTA, CDR2 FQGNSA. CDR3 loop: CASSFFATSSDTQYF.